This record covers a single TCR beta chain. The TCR cDNA carried a universal primer site and UMIs from 5'RACE template switching. TCRdb re-derived calls from the 5' RACE reads in MiXCR, one entry per CDR3 protein. Of 450,000 to 650,000 distinct CDR3 sequences in the sample, 20% to 25% are singletons; the top ten hold 15% to 20%. The entry originates in a study of T cells after yellow fever vaccination. The germline V gene encodes CDR1 SGHVS and CDR2 FQNEAQ. The CDR3 runs to 13 residues. V lost 5 bases and J lost 15, with 17 bases in between. V and J are TRBV7-8 and TRBJ1-6; the D is unclear. The sequence derives from a man younger than 35 who received the YFV17D yellow fever vaccine. The sequenced sample was PBMCs, obtained more than 20 days after the first yellow fever vaccination. The CDR3 region has the DNA TGTGCCAGCAGCCCCCGAGTTTGGAGATTCCTCCACTTT. Its translation: CASSPRVWRFLHF.